The 15 T cell receptor beta chains below all came from one sample that was sequenced in a study of T cell changes during pregnancy in multiple sclerosis. Here immunoSEQ multiplex PCR was the method, and the copy in TCRdb shows in-frame clones only, minus some. The table includes fewer than 150,000 clones, 95% to 98% detected once. This specimen was peripheral blood, taken after pregnancy. Receptor source: a female donor with multiple sclerosis, enrolled in a pregnancy study.

The rearrangement uses TRBV5-8 and TRBJ1-5; 9 positions agree with TRBD1. CDR1 is SGHTS and CDR2 is YDEGEE in the germline V gene. With 4 bases clipped from V and 3 bases from J, the junction kept 2 bases outside the gene matches. The CDR3 has 14 amino acids. CDR3 residues: CASSRDRDNQPQHF. The CDR3 coding sequence is TGTGCCAGCAGCAGGGACAGGGACAATCAGCCCCAGCATTTT.

In its sample, this clone was seen once. V is TRBV28 and J is TRBJ1-1; tentative D call: TRBD1 (5 bases). Per germline, CDR1 MDHEN and CDR2 SYDVKM. Trimming took 3 bases from V and 4 from J, leaving 15 bases between them. This CDR3 region has 15 residues. CDR3 loop: CASSFSVGRGTEAFF. The CDR3 DNA is TGTGCCAGCAGTTTTAGTGTGGGTAGGGGCACTGAAGCTTTCTTT.

This chain links TRBV7-2 with TRBJ1-5, with a weak D call TRBD1 (5 bases). The CDR3 is 15 amino acids. CDR1 and CDR2 (germline): SGHTA, FQGNSA. The V gene lost 1 base and the J gene lost 4 bases, with 11 bases spanning the gap. The CDR3 protein is CASSLGSRANQPQHF. CDR3 nucleotides: TGTGCCAGCAGCTTAGGATCCAGGGCGAATCAGCCCCAGCATTTT.

The chain combines TRBV7-3 with TRBJ2-1; 11 bases fit TRBD1. The CDR3 is made up of 16 amino acids. Germline loops: CDR1 SGHTA, CDR2 FQGTGA. Unmatched junction bases numbered 5, after V lost 5 bases and J lost 2 bases. CDR3: CASSPRTGGTYNEQFF. In nucleotides, the CDR3 is TGTGCCAGCAGCCCGCGGACAGGGGGCACCTACAATGAGCAGTTCTTC.

V gene TRBV5-1 combines with J gene TRBJ2-5, with D perhaps matching TRBD2 (5 bases). Germline CDR1 reads SGHRS; CDR2 reads YFSETQ. The CDR3 length is 14 residues. V was pared by 8 bases and J by 0 bases, with 14 bases between. CDR3 sequence: CASHRGDHQETQYF. CDR3 DNA: TGCGCCAGTCACCGGGGAGACCACCAAGAGACCCAGTACTTC.

The V call is TRBV14, the J call TRBJ2-2; no definite D call. Deletions cut 4 bases from V and 1 base from J, with 10 bases between. This CDR3 has 15 amino acids. CDR1 SGHDN and CDR2 FVKESK come from the germline V gene. CDR3 nucleotide sequence: TGTGCCAGCAGCCTCCGGGTAGAGAACACCGGGGAGCTGTTTTTT. Amino acids: CASSLRVENTGELFF.

This chain uses TRBV7-9 with TRBJ1-4; D is ambiguous. The germline V and J ends were trimmed by 8 bases and 7 bases, with 14 bases remaining between them. Germline-derived CDR1 and CDR2 are SEHNR and FQNEAQ (reference sequence). The CDR3 has 13 residues. The CDR3 region has the DNA TGTGCCAGCCCATCCGGCCCAGGTGAAAAACTGTTTTTT. Translating it yields CASPSGPGEKLFF.

The chain uses TRBV5-4 and TRBJ2-1; D possibly corresponds to TRBD2 (7 bases). CDR3 length: 17 amino acids. Looked up from germline, CDR1 is SGHNT and CDR2 is YYREEE (reference sequence). Trimming took 3 bases from V and 4 from J, leaving 20 bases between them. The CDR3 loop reads CASSWVGGPHTYNEQFF. Here the CDR3 DNA reads TGTGCCAGCAGCTGGGTCGGGGGGCCCCACACTTACAATGAGCAGTTCTTC.

The V call is TRBV29-1, the J call TRBJ2-3, with 10 bases fitting TRBD2. Germline CDR1 is SQVTM and CDR2 is ANQGSEA. V shed 4 bases and J 4 bases; nucleotides not matched to a gene: 8. This CDR3 is 15 amino acids long. The DNA of the CDR3 is TGCAGCGTTGCTTCGAGCGGGAGGGGCCCAGATACGCAGTATTTT. Translated: CSVASSGRGPDTQYF.

The gene calls are TRBV1 and TRBJ2-3; the table's TRBD2 call for D was not verified on the DNA. TRBV1 is described as a pseudogene. The CDR3 spans 13 residues. CDR3 sequence (DNA): TGCACCAGCGGGACTAGCGGGAGTGATACGCAGTATTTT. Its translation: CTSGTSGSDTQYF.

The chain joins TRBV6-5 to TRBJ2-7; 7 bases line up with TRBD2. The CDR3 sequence is 14 residues long. Looked up from germline, CDR1 is MNHEY and CDR2 is SVGAGI. Losses at the gene ends were 2 bases for V and 2 bases for J; bases not matched to a gene: 3. The CDR3 spells CASSYGGSPYEQYF. In DNA, the CDR3 is TGTGCCAGCAGTTACGGCGGGAGTCCCTACGAGCAGTACTTC.

V gene TRBV29-1 combines with J gene TRBJ1-5, with a tentative D call TRBD1 (6 bases). CDR1 SQVTM and CDR2 ANQGSEA come from the germline V gene. The ends were cut back, 4 bases at V and 0 bases at J, with 10 bases in the middle. The CDR3 sequence is 14 residues long. The DNA for the CDR3 is TGCAGCGTTGGGGGGCTAGGTAGCAATCAGCCCCAGCATTTT. This translates into CSVGGLGSNQPQHF.

The chain links TRBV4-3 to TRBJ2-1; D perhaps matches TRBD2 (6 bases). The CDR3 totals 17 residues. V was clipped by 0 bases and J by 3 bases, with 15 bases between them. CDR1 LGHNA and CDR2 YSLEER come from the germline V gene. The CDR3 reads CASSQDRTGLIYNEQFF. The CDR3 coding sequence is TGCGCCAGCAGCCAAGATCGCACGGGACTTATCTACAATGAGCAGTTCTTC.

This chain uses TRBV19 with TRBJ1-1, with 7 bases that match TRBD1. The V segment lost 6 bases and the J segment 1 base; nucleotides outside the gene matches: 2. There are 13 residues in the CDR3. Germline V gives CDR1 LNHDA, CDR2 SQIVND (reference sequence). The CDR3 spells CASRPGGNTEAFF. CDR3 bases: TGTGCCAGTAGACCAGGGGGGAACACTGAAGCTTTCTTT.

In the case of this clone: Its ends do not fully match the called genes, so a read error is possible. The chain has TRBV6-5 and TRBJ2-7, with 10 bases lining up with TRBD2. CDR1 and CDR2 from the germline V gene are MNHEY and SVGAGI. The CDR3 is made up of 13 amino acids. The CDR3 is CASRNGPTSGTNF. The CDR3 DNA is TGTGCCAGCAGGAATGGGCCCACTAGCGGGACTAACTTC.